This TCR beta chain was profiled in a study of T cells after yellow fever vaccination. This clonotype occurred many times. Each CDR3 protein gets one entry after TCRdb re-called the 5' RACE reads with MiXCR. This table holds 120,000 or so distinct CDR3 sequences, roughly 15% found once. Trimming cost V 9 bases and J 7 bases, with 17 bases left between them. Germline values: CDR1 SNHLY, CDR2 FYNNEI. The CDR3 consists of 13 residues. The sequence came from a man younger than 30 who received the YFV17D yellow fever vaccine. The chain links TRBV2 to TRBJ2-3, with unresolved D. This sample comprised CD8+ T cells sorted from PBMCs, obtained 5 days after the yellow fever booster vaccination. Here the CDR3 DNA reads TGTGCCAGTCAAACAAGGGCCCAAAATACGCAGTATTTT. Its translation: CASQTRAQNTQYF.